This T cell receptor (beta chain) was profiled in a study of cytomegalovirus exposure and HLA in healthy donors. Assay used: immunoSEQ multiplex PCR; TCRdb lists only in-frame clones, some missing. The data show hundreds of thousands of clones, around 87% seen once. Specimen: PBMCs. The receptor comes from a woman between 18 and 30 years old in good health and CMV-seropositive.

Written as DNA, the CDR3 is TGTGCCAGCAGCGCCGACAGGAACTACGGCTCCTACAATGAGCAGTTCTTC. As protein: CASSADRNYGSYNEQFF. The rearrangement uses TRBV9 and TRBJ2-1, with a tentative D call TRBD1 (6 bases). Per the germline V gene, CDR1 is SGDLS and CDR2 is YYNGEE. CDR3 length: 17 residues. Trimming pared 3 bases from V and 0 bases from J, leaving 16 bases between. The full variable domain, completed using reference TRBV9 and TRBJ2-1, is DSGVTQTPKHLITATGQRVTLRCSPRSGDLSVYWYQQSLDQGLQFLIQYYNGEERAKGNILERFSAQQFPDLHSELNLSSLELGDSALYFCASSADRNYGSYNEQFFGPGTRLTVL.